Shown below are 26 T cell receptor beta chains from a single sample sequenced in a study of T cells in Graves' hyperthyroidism and ophthalmopathy. Amplified TCR beta CDR3 regions came from RNA transcripts. When the TCR CDR3 underwent first-round RT-PCR, the HTBI primer set was used. TCRdb called the multiplex PCR reads again in MiXCR, with one record for every CDR3 protein. This sample has some 600,000 distinct CDR3 sequences; 14% occur once, and the top ten carry almost 6%. Sequencing input: blood. The receptor source for this set is a woman between 25 and 40 years old with Graves' hyperthyroidism that later progressed to Graves' ophthalmopathy.

At least ten counts were recorded for this clonotype. The rearrangement joins TRBV25-1 to TRBJ1-1; D uncertain. Looked up from germline, CDR1 is MGHDK and CDR2 is SYGVNS. V was trimmed by 1 base and J by 2 bases, leaving 8 bases between them. The CDR3 sequence is 14 residues long. DNA for the CDR3: TGTGCCAGCAGTGAATCCTTGGGAAACACTGAAGCTTTCTTT. Amino acid sequence: CASSESLGNTEAFF.

In its sample, this clonotype was seen many times. V gene TRBV28 combines with J gene TRBJ1-1, with 8 bases matching TRBD1. With 6 bases clipped from V and 1 base from J, the junction kept 4 bases outside the gene matches. In germline, CDR1 is MDHEN, CDR2 SYDVKM. The CDR3 runs 14 residues. Here the CDR3 DNA reads TGTGCCAGCAGCACAGGGGGGCGGAACACTGAAGCTTTCTTT. Its protein is CASSTGGRNTEAFF.

This clonotype came up a few times. V is TRBV5-1 and J is TRBJ1-2; D is unresolved. Per the germline V gene, CDR1 is SGHRS and CDR2 is YFSETQ. The CDR3 has 14 residues. The V end was cut by 0 bases, the J end by 4 bases, with 10 bases between. The DNA for the CDR3 is TGCGCCAGCAGCTTGGCTACAGAGTCCTATGGCTACACCTTC. Amino acid sequence: CASSLATESYGYTF.

The CDR3 DNA reads TGTGCCAGTAGTATAGAGGCTAGCCACCTCTCCTACAATGAGCAGTTCTTC. Encoded protein: CASSIEASHLSYNEQFF. This sequence joins TRBV19 and TRBJ2-1; D possibly corresponds to TRBD2 (5 bases). V was clipped by 0 bases and J by 0 bases, with 12 bases between them. Germline values: CDR1 LNHDA, CDR2 SQIVND (reference sequence). The CDR3 loop spans 17 amino acids.

This chain uses TRBV6-1 with TRBJ2-1; D may correspond to TRBD1 or TRBD2 (5 bases each). V was cut by 2 bases and J by 7 bases, with 9 bases left in between. Germline CDR1 is MNHNS and CDR2 is SASEGT. The CDR3 contains 13 residues. The CDR3 region has the DNA TGTGCCAGCAGTGAAAGAGGGGTGAATGAGCAGTTCTTC. Protein sequence: CASSERGVNEQFF.

Many counts were recorded for this clonotype. The gene calls are TRBV5-1 and TRBJ2-1, with a possible D match to TRBD2 (6 bases). V was cut by 3 bases and J by 7 bases, with 14 bases left in between. The CDR3 spans 14 residues. Germline V gene sequence: CDR1 SGHRS, CDR2 YFSETQ. This CDR3 reads CASSWGPGENEQFF. CDR3 nucleotide sequence: TGCGCCAGCAGCTGGGGTCCGGGGGAAAATGAGCAGTTCTTC.

This clonotype occurred many times. This rearrangement joins TRBV20-1 to TRBJ2-1, with 9 bases aligning to TRBD2. The ends lost 5 bases at V and 5 bases at J; junction bases unmatched: 10. From germline, CDR1 is DFQATT and CDR2 SNEGSKA (reference sequence). The CDR3 totals 15 residues. The DNA for the CDR3 is TGCAGTGCTCCCGAAAGTGCGGGAGGGGACAATGAGCAGTTCTTC. Translating gives CSAPESAGGDNEQFF.

This clonotype was found a few times. The V call is TRBV10-2, the J call TRBJ2-3; D gene ambiguous. The CDR3 length is 14 residues. The V gene's germline CDR1 is WSHSY and CDR2 SAAADI. V lost 3 bases and J 0 bases, leaving 7 bases between the germline ends. The CDR3 sequence: CASSELFSTDTQYF. DNA for the CDR3: TGCGCCAGCAGTGAACTATTTAGCACAGATACGCAGTATTTT.

The rearrangement uses TRBV10-3 and TRBJ2-1; 12 bases line up with TRBD2. This CDR3 region has 17 residues. With V trimmed by 3 bases and J by 9 bases, 12 bases remained unmatched. The germline gives CDR1 ENHRY, CDR2 SYGVKD. CDR3 coding DNA: TGTGCCATCAGTGACTATGGACTAGCGGGGTCGCAGGGTGAGCAGTTCTTC. It specifies CAISDYGLAGSQGEQFF.

This clonotype was observed a few times. This chain connects TRBV6-1 to TRBJ2-4; weak D call: TRBD1 (6 bases). Trimming shortened V by 6 bases and J by 0 bases, and 15 bases separated the two germline ends. This CDR3 has 16 amino acids. Germline values: CDR1 MNHNS, CDR2 SASEGT. CDR3 region: CASRPTGYRAKNIQYF. In DNA, the CDR3 is TGTGCCAGCAGGCCTACAGGGTATAGAGCCAAAAACATTCAGTACTTC.

The V gene is TRBV7-9, the J gene TRBJ1-1, with D possibly matching TRBD1 (5 bases). The germline CDR1 and CDR2 sequences are SEHNR and FQNEAQ (reference sequence). Trimming pared 1 base from V and 1 base from J, leaving 13 bases between. The CDR3 loop spans 16 amino acids. CDR3 coding DNA: TGTGCCAGCAGCTTAGTTTTGGGACTGAGGAACACTGAAGCTTTCTTT. Its protein product is CASSLVLGLRNTEAFF.

This clonotype was recorded many times. This sequence joins TRBV3-1 and TRBJ2-3; the match to TRBD2 covers 10 bases. V gave up 2 bases and J gave up 1 base; unmatched junction bases: 3. Germline assignment: CDR1 LGHDT and CDR2 YNNKEL (reference sequence). CDR3 length: 16 residues. DNA for the CDR3: TGTGCCAGCAGCCAACCCACTAGCGGGGGCACAGATACGCAGTATTTT. Amino acid sequence: CASSQPTSGGTDTQYF.

V is TRBV24-1 and J is TRBJ2-5; D tentatively fits TRBD1 or TRBD2 (5 bases each). Germline loops: CDR1 KGHDR, CDR2 SFDVKD. CDR3 length: 16 residues. Trimming took 4 bases from V and 2 from J, leaving 16 bases between them. CDR3 region: CATSDPGTQHQETQYF. For the CDR3, the DNA is TGTGCCACCAGTGACCCAGGGACGCAGCATCAAGAGACCCAGTACTTC.

This clonotype turned up a few times. This may come from a read error, since a much larger clone is one base off. The chain is built from TRBV14 and TRBJ1-1; D call uncertain. The CDR3 spans 12 residues. The germline V gene encodes CDR1 SGHDN and CDR2 FVKESK. Trimming took off 4 bases at V and 6 bases at J, with 9 bases between the two ends. This CDR3 is CASSPGWAEAFF. The CDR3 region has the DNA TGTGCCAGCAGCCCAGGCTGGGCTGAAGCTTTCTTT.

This clonotype occurred many times. The gene calls are TRBV15 and TRBJ2-7, with no clear D. Looked up from germline, CDR1 is LNHNV and CDR2 is YYDKDF (reference sequence). The CDR3 runs to 14 residues. Trimming left V 0 bases short and J 2 bases short, with 8 bases between. The DNA for the CDR3 is TGTGCCACCAGCAGAGATCTAGGCGCCTACGAGCAGTACTTC. It encodes CATSRDLGAYEQYF.

The J gene is TRBJ1-1, the V gene TRBV15; no definite D call. The germline V gene encodes CDR1 LNHNV and CDR2 YYDKDF (reference sequence). The CDR3 has 12 residues. The ends were cut back, 0 bases at V and 4 bases at J, with 3 bases in the middle. CDR3 sequence (DNA): TGTGCCACCAGCAGAGAGGGCACTGAAGCTTTCTTT. Its protein is CATSREGTEAFF.

This chain joins TRBV19 and TRBJ2-3; 10 bases are a match to TRBD2. This CDR3 region has 15 residues. The trim removed 4 bases at V and 7 bases at J, leaving 8 bases unmatched. CDR1 is LNHDA and CDR2 is SQIVND in the germline V gene (reference sequence). The CDR3 DNA reads TGTGCCAGTAGTACAGGACTAGCGGCCCAAAATACGCAGTATTTT. The encoded protein is CASSTGLAAQNTQYF.

This clonotype turned up a few times. The chain uses TRBV19 and TRBJ1-4; TRBD1 aligns across 7 bases. The CDR3 consists of 13 residues. The germline gives CDR1 LNHDA, CDR2 SQIVND (reference sequence). V trimming: 5 bases; J trimming: 7 bases; junction bases outside the gene matches: 4. CDR3 sequence (DNA): TGTGCCAGTAGTCCGACAGGGTTTGAAAAACTGTTTTTT. Its translation: CASSPTGFEKLFF.

In its sample, this clonotype was seen many times. The chain couples TRBV5-1 to TRBJ2-2, with a weak D call TRBD1 (5 bases). Trimming pared 0 bases from V and 5 bases from J, leaving 8 bases between. This CDR3 is 14 amino acids long. Germline CDR1 SGHRS, CDR2 YFSETQ. The CDR3 DNA sequence: TGCGCCAGCAGCTTGGACAGGCTTACCGGGGAGCTGTTTTTT. Its translation is CASSLDRLTGELFF.

The genes are TRBV11-3 and TRBJ1-2; 10 bases align to TRBD1. Per the germline V gene, CDR1 is SGHNT and CDR2 is YENEEA. Losses at the gene ends were 1 base for V and 8 bases for J; bases not matched to a gene: 7. The CDR3 is made up of 15 amino acids. The CDR3 reads CASSLVRPGQGGYTF. The CDR3 nucleotides are TGTGCCAGCAGCTTAGTCCGCCCGGGACAGGGGGGCTACACCTTC.

There are many counts of this clonotype. CDR3 sequence: CAWSRQGFEQYF. The CDR3 region has the DNA TGTGCCTGGAGTCGACAGGGTTTCGAGCAGTACTTC. The chain carries TRBV30 and TRBJ2-7; 7 bases align to TRBD1. Trimming at V came to 2 bases and at J to 6 bases, leaving 4 bases not matched to a gene. CDR3 length equals 12 residues. The germline V gene has CDR1 GTSNPN and CDR2 SVGIG (reference sequence).

The chain uses TRBV6-1 and TRBJ2-1; TRBD2 agrees at 9 bases. The V and J ends lost 7 bases and 6 bases, in that order; junction bases with no gene match: 10. This CDR3 has 15 amino acids. Germline loops: CDR1 MNHNS, CDR2 SASEGT. The CDR3 DNA follows: TGTGCCAGCACGATCAGCGGGGGGCTTTGCAATGAGCAGTTCTTC. Its protein is CASTISGGLCNEQFF.

In its sample, this clonotype was seen many times. The chain combines TRBV19 with TRBJ2-2; 11 bases agree with TRBD1. The CDR3 is 17 amino acids. CDR1 and CDR2 from the germline V gene are LNHDA and SQIVND (reference sequence). The trim removed 0 bases at V and 4 bases at J, leaving 4 bases unmatched. DNA of the CDR3: TGTGCCAGTAGTATAGAGGACAGGGGGCGCGGCACCGGGGAGCTGTTTTTT. This translates into CASSIEDRGRGTGELFF.

This clonotype was recorded at least ten times. The chain couples TRBV20-1 to TRBJ1-1; D unresolved. The CDR3 runs 11 residues. V dropped 0 bases and J dropped 6 bases, with 5 bases sitting between them. In germline, CDR1 is DFQATT, CDR2 SNEGSKA (reference sequence). The CDR3 nucleotides are TGCAGTGCTAGAGAAGGTTCTGAAGCTTTCTTT. It translates to CSAREGSEAFF.

The sample holds many counts of this clonotype. The DNA of the CDR3 is TGTGCCAGTAGTATCGGCTACGTCGGGGAGCTGTTTTTT. This sequence encodes CASSIGYVGELFF. This sequence joins TRBV19 and TRBJ2-2; D not resolved. The CDR3 extends over 13 amino acids. V was cut by 3 bases and J by 7 bases, with 9 bases left in between. CDR1 and CDR2 from the germline V gene are LNHDA and SQIVND (reference sequence).

This clonotype was picked up many times. The gene calls are TRBV5-1 and TRBJ1-1; TRBD1 aligns across 8 bases. V shed 6 bases, J shed 5 bases, and the junction held 9 bases outside the gene matches. The length of the CDR3 is 14 residues. Germline V gene sequence: CDR1 SGHRS, CDR2 YFSETQ. The CDR3 sequence is CASTYGQGRTEAFF. In DNA, the CDR3 is TGCGCCAGCACATACGGACAGGGAAGGACTGAAGCTTTCTTT.